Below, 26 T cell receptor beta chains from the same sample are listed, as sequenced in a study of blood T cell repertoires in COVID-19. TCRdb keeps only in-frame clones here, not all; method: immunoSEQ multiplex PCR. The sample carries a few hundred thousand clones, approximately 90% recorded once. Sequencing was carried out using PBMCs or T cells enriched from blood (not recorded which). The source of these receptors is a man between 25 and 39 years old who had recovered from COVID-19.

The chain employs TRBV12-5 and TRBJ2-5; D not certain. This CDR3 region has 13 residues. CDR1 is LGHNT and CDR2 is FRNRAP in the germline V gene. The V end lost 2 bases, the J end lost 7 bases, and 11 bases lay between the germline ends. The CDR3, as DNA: TGTGCTAGTGGTTTGAGCCCACCGGGGACCCAGTACTTC. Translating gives CASGLSPPGTQYF.

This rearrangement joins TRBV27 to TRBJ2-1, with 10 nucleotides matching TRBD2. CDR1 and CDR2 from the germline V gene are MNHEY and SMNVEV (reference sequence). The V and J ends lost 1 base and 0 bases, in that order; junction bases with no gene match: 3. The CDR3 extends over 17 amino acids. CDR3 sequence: CASSLLRTSGSYNEQFF. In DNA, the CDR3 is TGTGCCAGCAGTTTATTGAGGACTAGCGGCTCCTACAATGAGCAGTTCTTC.

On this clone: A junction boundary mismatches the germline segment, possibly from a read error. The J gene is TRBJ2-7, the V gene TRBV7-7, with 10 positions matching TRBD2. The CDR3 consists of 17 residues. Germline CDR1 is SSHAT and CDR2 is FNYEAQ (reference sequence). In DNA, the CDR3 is TGTGCTAGCAGCTTGACTAGCGGGCCTATCCGTCATTACGAGCAGTACTTC. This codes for CASSLTSGPIRHYEQYF.

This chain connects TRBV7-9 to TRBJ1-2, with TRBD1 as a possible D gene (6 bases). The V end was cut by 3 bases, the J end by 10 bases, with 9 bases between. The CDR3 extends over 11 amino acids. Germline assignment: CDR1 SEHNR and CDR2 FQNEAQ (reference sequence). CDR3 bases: TGTGCCAGCAGCTTTGGGACAAACTACACCTTC. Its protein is CASSFGTNYTF.

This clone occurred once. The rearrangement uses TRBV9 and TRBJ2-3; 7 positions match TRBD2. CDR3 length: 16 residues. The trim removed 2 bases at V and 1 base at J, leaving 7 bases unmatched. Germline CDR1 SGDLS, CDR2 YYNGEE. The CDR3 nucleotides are TGTGCCAGCAGCGTTCCTAAAGCGGGACGCACAGATACGCAGTATTTT. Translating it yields CASSVPKAGRTDTQYF.

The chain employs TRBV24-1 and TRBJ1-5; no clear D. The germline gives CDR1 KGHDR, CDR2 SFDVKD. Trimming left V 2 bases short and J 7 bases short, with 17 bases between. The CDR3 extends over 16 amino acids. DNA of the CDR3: TGTGCCACCAGTGATTCAAAGACTATCGCGGACCAGCCCCAGCATTTT. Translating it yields CATSDSKTIADQPQHF.

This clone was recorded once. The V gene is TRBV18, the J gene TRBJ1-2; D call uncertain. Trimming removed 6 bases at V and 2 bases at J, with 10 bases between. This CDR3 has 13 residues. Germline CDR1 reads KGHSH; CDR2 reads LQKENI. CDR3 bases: TGTGCCAGCTCCACAGATATCAACTATGGCTACACCTTC. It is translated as CASSTDINYGYTF.

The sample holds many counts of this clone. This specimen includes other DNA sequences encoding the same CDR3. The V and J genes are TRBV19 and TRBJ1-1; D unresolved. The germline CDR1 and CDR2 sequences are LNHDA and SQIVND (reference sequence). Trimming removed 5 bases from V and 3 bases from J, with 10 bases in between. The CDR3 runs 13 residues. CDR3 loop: CASSPRVDTEAFF. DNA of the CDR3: TGTGCCAGTAGTCCGAGGGTAGACACTGAAGCTTTCTTT.

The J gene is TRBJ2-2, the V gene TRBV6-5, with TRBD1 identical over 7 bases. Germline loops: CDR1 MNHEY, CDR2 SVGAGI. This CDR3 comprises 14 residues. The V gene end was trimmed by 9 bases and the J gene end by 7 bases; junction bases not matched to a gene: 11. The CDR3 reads CARTGIVTGGELFF. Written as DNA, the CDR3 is TGTGCCAGGACAGGGATAGTTACAGGCGGGGAGCTGTTTTTT.

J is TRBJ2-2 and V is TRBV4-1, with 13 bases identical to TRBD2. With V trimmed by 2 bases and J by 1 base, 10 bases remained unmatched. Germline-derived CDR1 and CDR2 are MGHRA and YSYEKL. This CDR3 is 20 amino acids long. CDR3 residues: CASSQIRPRLAGGNTGELFF. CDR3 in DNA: TGCGCCAGCAGCCAAATCAGACCTAGACTAGCGGGAGGGAACACCGGGGAGCTGTTTTTT.

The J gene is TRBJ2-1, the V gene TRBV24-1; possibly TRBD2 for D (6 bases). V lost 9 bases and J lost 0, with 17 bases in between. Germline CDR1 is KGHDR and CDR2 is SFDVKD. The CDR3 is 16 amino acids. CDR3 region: CATGKVGRGSYNEQFF. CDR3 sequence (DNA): TGTGCCACCGGAAAGGTCGGGAGAGGCTCCTACAATGAGCAGTTCTTC.

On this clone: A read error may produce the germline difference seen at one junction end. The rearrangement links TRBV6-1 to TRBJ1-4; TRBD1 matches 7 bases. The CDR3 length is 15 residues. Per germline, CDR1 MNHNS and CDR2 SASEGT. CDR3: CASSEEEGTGGTVHF. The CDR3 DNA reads TGTGCCAGCAGTGAAGAAGAGGGGACGGGAGGGACAGTTCATTTT.

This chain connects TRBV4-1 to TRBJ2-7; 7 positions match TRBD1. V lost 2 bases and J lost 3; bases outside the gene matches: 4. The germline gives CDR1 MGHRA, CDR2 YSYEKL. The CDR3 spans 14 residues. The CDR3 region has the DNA TGCGCCAGCAGCCAAACAGGGGCGGTCTACGAGCAGTACTTC. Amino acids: CASSQTGAVYEQYF.

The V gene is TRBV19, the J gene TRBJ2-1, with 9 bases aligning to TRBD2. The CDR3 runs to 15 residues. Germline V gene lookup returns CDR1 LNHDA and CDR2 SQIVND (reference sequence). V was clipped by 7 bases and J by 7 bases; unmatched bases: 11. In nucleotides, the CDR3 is TGTGCCAGTAATAGCGGGGGCTCGTTGGGGAATGAGCAGTTCTTC. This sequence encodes CASNSGGSLGNEQFF.

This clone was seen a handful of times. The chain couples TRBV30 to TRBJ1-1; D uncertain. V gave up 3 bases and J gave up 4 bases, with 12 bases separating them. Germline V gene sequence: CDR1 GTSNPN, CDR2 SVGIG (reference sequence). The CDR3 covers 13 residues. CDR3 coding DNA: TGTGCCTGGAGAAAAGAGGGAATCACTGAAGCTTTCTTT. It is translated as CAWRKEGITEAFF.

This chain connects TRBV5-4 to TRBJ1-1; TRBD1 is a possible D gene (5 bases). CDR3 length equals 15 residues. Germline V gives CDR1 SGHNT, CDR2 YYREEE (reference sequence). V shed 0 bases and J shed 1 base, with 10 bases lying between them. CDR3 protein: CASSLAPGGNTEAFF. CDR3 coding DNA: TGTGCCAGCAGCTTGGCCCCGGGGGGGAACACTGAAGCTTTCTTT.

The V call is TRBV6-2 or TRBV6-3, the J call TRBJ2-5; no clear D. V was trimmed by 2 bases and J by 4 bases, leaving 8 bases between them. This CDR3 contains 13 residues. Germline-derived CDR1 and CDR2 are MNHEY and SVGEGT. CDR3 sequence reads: CASSYLRVETQYF. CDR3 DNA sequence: TGTGCCAGCAGTTACCTCCGTGTAGAGACCCAGTACTTC.

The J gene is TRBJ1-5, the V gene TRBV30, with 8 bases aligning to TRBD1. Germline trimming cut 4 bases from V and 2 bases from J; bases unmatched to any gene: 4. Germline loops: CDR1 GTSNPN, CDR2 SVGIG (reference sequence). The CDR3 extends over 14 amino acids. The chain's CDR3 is CAWKQGVGNQPQHF. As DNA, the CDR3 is TGTGCCTGGAAACAGGGGGTGGGCAATCAGCCCCAGCATTTT.

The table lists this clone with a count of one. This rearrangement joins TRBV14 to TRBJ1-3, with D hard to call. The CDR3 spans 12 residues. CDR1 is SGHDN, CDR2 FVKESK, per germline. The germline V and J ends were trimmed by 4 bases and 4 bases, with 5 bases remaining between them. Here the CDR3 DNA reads TGTGCCAGCAGCCCCGGGGGAAACACCATATATTTT. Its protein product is CASSPGGNTIYF.

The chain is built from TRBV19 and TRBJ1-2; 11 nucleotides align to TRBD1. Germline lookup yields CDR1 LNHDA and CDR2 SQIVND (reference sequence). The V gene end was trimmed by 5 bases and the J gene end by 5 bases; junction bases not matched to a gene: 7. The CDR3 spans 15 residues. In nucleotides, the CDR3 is TGTGCCAGTAGTTCCGGACAGGGGGCGAATTATGGCTACACCTTC. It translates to CASSSGQGANYGYTF.

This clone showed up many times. CDR3 sequence (DNA): TGTGCCAGCAGTTTGATTGCGAGCTATGGCTACACCTTC. Translated, it gives CASSLIASYGYTF. V usage is TRBV28 and J usage is TRBJ1-2; D is uncertain. This CDR3 has 13 amino acids. V lost 3 bases and J lost 4, with 9 bases in between. The germline V gene has CDR1 MDHEN and CDR2 SYDVKM.

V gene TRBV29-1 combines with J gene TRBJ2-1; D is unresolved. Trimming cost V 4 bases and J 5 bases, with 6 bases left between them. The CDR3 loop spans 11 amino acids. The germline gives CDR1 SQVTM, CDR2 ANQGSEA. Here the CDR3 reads CSVAQDNEQFF. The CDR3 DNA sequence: TGCAGCGTTGCTCAGGACAATGAGCAGTTCTTC.

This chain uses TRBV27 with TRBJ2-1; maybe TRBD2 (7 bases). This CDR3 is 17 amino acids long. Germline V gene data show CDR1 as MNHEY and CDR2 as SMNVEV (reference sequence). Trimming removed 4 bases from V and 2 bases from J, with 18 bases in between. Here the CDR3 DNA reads TGTGCCAGCAGTTCCACCCCAACAGGGAGGGCCTACAATGAGCAGTTCTTC. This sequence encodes CASSSTPTGRAYNEQFF.

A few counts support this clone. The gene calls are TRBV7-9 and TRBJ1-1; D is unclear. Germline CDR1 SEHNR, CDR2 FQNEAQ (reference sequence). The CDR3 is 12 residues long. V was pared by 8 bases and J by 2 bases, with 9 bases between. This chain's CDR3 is CASDIANTEAFF. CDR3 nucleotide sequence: TGTGCCAGCGACATTGCAAACACTGAAGCTTTCTTT. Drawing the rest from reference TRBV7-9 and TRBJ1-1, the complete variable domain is DTGVSQNPRHKITKRGQNVTFRCDPISEHNRLYWYRQTLGQGPEFLTYFQNEAQLEKSRLLSDRFSAERPKGSFSTLEIQRTEQGDSAMYLCASDIANTEAFFGQGTRLTVV.

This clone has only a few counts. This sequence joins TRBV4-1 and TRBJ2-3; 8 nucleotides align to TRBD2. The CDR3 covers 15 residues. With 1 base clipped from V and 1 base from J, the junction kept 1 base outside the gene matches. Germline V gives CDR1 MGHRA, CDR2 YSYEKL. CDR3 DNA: TGCGCCAGCAGCCAAGTCGGGGGGGGCACAGATACGCAGTATTTT. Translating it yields CASSQVGGGTDTQYF.

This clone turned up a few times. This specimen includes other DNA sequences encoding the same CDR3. The CDR3 DNA follows: TGTGCCAGCAGCGTAGAACTAGCGGGCACAGATACGCAGTATTTT. Translation gives CASSVELAGTDTQYF. The V call is TRBV9, the J call TRBJ2-3; 8 nucleotides match TRBD2. V lost 0 bases, J lost 1 base, and 1 base stayed unmatched. In germline, CDR1 is SGDLS, CDR2 YYNGEE. The CDR3 contains 15 residues.